These 5 T cell receptor beta chains originate from one sample sequenced in a study of sequential checkpoint blockade in melanoma (dated by TCRdb to the late 2010s). Receptors were amplified or captured by the immunoSEQ multiplex PCR assay. TCRdb took over this immuneACCESS table, retaining in-frame rearrangements with V and J assigned. Such tables are incomplete; in checked studies, under half of the missing clones stem from an unresolved V gene, and the remainder is unexplained. For this sample there are more than 10,000 clones; 21% appear just once. Jointly, the top ten make up 6% to 7.5% of the sample. The treatment or condition label, as the study defines it: randomized to nivolumab then ipilimumab (arm A) or the reverse (arm B). The sequenced sample was tumor tissue (inferred from file names), obtained from a patient given nivolumab and ipilimumab in sequence. The receptors were sampled from a human donor with melanoma.

This rearrangement joins TRBV10-1 to TRBJ2-7, with D maybe TRBD1 (6 bases). The CDR3 sequence is 14 residues long. Trimming shortened V by 8 bases and J by 4 bases, and 18 bases separated the two germline ends. The germline CDR1 and CDR2 sequences are WNHNN and SYGVQD (reference sequence). CDR3 sequence (DNA): TGCGCCAGCTCGAAAGGGACATCCTCTTACGAGCAGTACTTC. Residues: CASSKGTSSYEQYF.

Relative to its sample, this clone is medium-sized. This chain uses TRBV28 with TRBJ1-2; perhaps TRBD1 as D (5 bases). The CDR3 has 12 amino acids. The germline gives CDR1 MDHEN, CDR2 SYDVKM. Trimming stripped 6 bases from V and 5 bases from J, with 10 bases between. The CDR3 loop is CASSHDRYGYTF. The CDR3 nucleotides are TGTGCCAGCAGCCATGACAGATATGGCTACACCTTC.

The chain employs TRBV12-5 and TRBJ1-5; TRBD1 aligns across 11 bases. This CDR3 is 18 amino acids long. Germline CDR1 and CDR2: LGHNT and FRNRAP. As DNA, the CDR3 is TGTGCCAGTCTCCCGGGACAGGGGGGGATTATAGGCAATCAGCCCCAGCATTTT. It is translated as CASLPGQGGIIGNQPQHF.

This clone is medium-sized (0.01 to 0.1%) in the sample. This chain joins TRBV9 and TRBJ2-7, with 7 bases lining up with TRBD1. CDR1 is SGDLS and CDR2 is YYNGEE in the germline V gene. After removal of 3 bases from V and 5 bases from J, the junction contained 2 bases not matched to a gene. CDR3 length: 12 residues. DNA for the CDR3: TGTGCCAGCAGCGAGACAGGGAACGAGCAGTACTTC. It specifies CASSETGNEQYF.

This clone was counted many times. The J gene is TRBJ1-2, the V gene TRBV11-3; weak D call: TRBD1 (5 bases). In germline, CDR1 is SGHNT, CDR2 YENEEA. V lost 1 base and J lost 8, with 14 bases in between. This CDR3 contains 14 residues. For the CDR3, the DNA is TGTGCCAGCAGCTTAGGTCCGGGGCGGCGGGGCTACACCTTC. As protein: CASSLGPGRRGYTF.